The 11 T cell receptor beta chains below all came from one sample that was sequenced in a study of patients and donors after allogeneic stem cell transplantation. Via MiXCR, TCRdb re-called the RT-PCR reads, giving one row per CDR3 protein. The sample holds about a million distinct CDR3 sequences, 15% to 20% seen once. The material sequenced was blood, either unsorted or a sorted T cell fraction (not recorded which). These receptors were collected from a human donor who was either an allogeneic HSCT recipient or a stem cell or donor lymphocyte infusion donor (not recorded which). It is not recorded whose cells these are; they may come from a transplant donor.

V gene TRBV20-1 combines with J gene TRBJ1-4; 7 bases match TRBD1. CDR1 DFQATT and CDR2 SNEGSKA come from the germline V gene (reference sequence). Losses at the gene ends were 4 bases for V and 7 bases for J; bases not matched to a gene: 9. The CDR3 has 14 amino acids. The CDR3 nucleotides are TGCAGTGCTACTTCGGACAGGCCAGCTGAAAAACTGTTTTTT. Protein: CSATSDRPAEKLFF.

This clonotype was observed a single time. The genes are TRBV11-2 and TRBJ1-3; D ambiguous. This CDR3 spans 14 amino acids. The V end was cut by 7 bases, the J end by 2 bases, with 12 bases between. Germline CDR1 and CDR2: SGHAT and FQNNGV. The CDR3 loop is CASTPYVPGNTIYF. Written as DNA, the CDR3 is TGTGCCAGCACCCCTTACGTACCTGGAAACACCATATATTTT.

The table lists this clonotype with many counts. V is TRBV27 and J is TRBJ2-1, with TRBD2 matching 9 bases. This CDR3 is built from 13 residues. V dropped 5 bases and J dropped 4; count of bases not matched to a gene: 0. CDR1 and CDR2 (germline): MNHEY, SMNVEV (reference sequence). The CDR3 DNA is TGTGCCAGCAGTAGCGGGAGGTACAATGAGCAGTTCTTC. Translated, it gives CASSSGRYNEQFF.

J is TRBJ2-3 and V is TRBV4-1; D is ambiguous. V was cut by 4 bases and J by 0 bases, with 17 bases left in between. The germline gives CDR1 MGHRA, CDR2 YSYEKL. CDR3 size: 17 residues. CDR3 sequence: CASSPPTSPQSTDTQYF. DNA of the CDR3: TGCGCCAGCAGCCCCCCGACTTCGCCGCAAAGCACAGATACGCAGTATTTT.

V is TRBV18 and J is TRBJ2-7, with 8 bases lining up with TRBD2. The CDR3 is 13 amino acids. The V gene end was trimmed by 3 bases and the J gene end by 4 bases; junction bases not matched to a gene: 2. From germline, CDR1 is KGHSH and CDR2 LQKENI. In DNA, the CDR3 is TGTGCCAGCTCACCGACTAGCGCTTACGAGCAGTACTTC. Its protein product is CASSPTSAYEQYF.

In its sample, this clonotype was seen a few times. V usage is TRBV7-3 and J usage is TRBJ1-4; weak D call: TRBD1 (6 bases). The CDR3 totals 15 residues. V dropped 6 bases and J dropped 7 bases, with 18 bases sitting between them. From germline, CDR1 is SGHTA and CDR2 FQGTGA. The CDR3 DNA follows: TGTGCCAGCAGTTCAAGGGGGGAGCGGGGTGAAAAACTGTTTTTT. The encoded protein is CASSSRGERGEKLFF.

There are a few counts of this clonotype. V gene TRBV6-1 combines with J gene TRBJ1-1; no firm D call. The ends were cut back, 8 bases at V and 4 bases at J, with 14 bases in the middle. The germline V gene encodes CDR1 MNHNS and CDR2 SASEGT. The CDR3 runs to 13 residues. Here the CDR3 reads CASRRTRVTEAFF. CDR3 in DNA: TGTGCCAGCCGCCGTACGAGGGTCACTGAAGCTTTCTTT.

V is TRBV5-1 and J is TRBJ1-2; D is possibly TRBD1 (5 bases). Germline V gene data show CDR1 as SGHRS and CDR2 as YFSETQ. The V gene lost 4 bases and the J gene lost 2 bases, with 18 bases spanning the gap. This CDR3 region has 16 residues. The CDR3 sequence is CASSADSLSPNYGYTF. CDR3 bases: TGCGCCAGCAGCGCCGACAGCCTCTCGCCAAACTATGGCTACACCTTC.

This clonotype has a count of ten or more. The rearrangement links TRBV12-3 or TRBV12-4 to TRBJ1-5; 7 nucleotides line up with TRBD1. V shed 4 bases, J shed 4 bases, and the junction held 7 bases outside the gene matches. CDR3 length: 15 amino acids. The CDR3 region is CASSSRTGKNQPQHF. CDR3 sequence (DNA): TGTGCCAGCAGTTCCCGGACAGGAAAGAATCAGCCCCAGCATTTT.

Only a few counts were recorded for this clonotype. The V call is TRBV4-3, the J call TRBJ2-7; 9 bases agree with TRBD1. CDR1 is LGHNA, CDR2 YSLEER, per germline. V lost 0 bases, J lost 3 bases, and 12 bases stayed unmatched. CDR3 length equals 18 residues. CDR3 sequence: CASSQDPSQGTGFYEQYF. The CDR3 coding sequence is TGCGCCAGCAGCCAAGATCCCTCCCAAGGGACAGGGTTCTACGAGCAGTACTTC.

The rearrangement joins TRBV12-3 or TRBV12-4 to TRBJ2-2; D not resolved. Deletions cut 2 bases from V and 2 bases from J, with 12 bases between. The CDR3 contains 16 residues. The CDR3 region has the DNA TGTGCCAGCAGTTTACTGGTTGGCCTTAACACCGGGGAGCTGTTTTTT. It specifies CASSLLVGLNTGELFF.